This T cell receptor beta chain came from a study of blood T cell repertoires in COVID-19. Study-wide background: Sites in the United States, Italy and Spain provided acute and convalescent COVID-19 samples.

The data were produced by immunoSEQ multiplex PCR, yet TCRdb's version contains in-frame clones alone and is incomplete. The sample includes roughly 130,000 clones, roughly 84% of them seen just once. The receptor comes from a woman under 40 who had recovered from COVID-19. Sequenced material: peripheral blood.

For the CDR3, the DNA is TGTGCCAGCAGCGTCTCAGGTTCTAATGAAAAACTGTTTTTT. Protein sequence: CASSVSGSNEKLFF. The rearrangement uses TRBV9 and TRBJ1-4; D is ambiguous. Germline CDR1 SGDLS, CDR2 YYNGEE. Trimming shortened V by 2 bases and J by 3 bases, and 8 bases separated the two germline ends. This CDR3 has 14 amino acids.